Here is one T cell receptor beta chain with its context. This sample was included in a study of blood T cell repertoires in COVID-19. It was during active infection that Seattle patients were enrolled and then longitudinally followed. V lost 2 bases to trimming and J lost 1 base, with 18 bases between them. Germline V lookup: CDR1 LNHDA, CDR2 SQIVND (reference sequence). This CDR3 is built from 17 residues. Method: immunoSEQ multiplex PCR; TCRdb's copy keeps in-frame clones and lacks some. The repertoire holds about 69,000 clones, approximately 86% seen once, with more than 15% in the top ten. The sequencing input was peripheral blood. The chain joins TRBV19 to TRBJ2-7; a possible D gene is TRBD1 (5 bases). The sequence was collected from a man aged 35-49 years with COVID-19, enrolled during active disease. CDR3 in DNA: TGTGCCAGTAGTATACACCCCCCAGGGCAAGGTTCCTACGAGCAGTACTTC. Protein sequence: CASSIHPPGQGSYEQYF. The complete variable domain, with remaining parts taken from reference TRBV19 and TRBJ2-7, reads DGGITQSPKYLFRKEGQNVTLSCEQNLNHDAMYWYRQDPGQGLRLIYYSQIVNDFQKGDIAEGYSVSREKKESFPLTVTSAQKNPTAFYLCASSIHPPGQGSYEQYFGPGTRLTVT.